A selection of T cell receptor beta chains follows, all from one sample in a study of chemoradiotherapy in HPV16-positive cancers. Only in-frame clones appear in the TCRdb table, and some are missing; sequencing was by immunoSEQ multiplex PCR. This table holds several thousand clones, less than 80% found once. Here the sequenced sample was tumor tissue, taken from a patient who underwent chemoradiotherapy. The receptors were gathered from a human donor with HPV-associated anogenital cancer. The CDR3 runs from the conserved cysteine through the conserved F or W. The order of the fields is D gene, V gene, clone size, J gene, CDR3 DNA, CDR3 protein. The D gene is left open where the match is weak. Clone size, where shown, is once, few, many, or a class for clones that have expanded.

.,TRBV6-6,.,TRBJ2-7,TGTGCCAGCAGTTACGGAGGGGGCCTACCCTACGAGCAGTACTTC,CASSYGGGLPYEQYF
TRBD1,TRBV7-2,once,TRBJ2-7,TGTGCCAGCAGCTTATGGGACAGCAAAGACTACGAGCAGTACTTC,CASSLWDSKDYEQYF
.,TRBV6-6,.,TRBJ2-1,TGTGCCAGCAGTTACTCGTGGGGAAGGGGCTACAATGAGCAGTTCTTC,CASSYSWGRGYNEQFF
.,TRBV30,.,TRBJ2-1,TGTGCCTGGAGTCCCCTCGAGTTTGCGGAGACGGGTGAGCAGTTCTTC,CAWSPLEFAETGEQFF
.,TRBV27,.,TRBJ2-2,TGTGCCAGCAGTTTCGTCGACACAGTCAACACCGGGGAGCTGTTTTTT,CASSFVDTVNTGELFF
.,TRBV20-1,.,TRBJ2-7,TGCAGTGTTGACGGTCCTACGGAGCAGTACTTC,CSVDGPTEQYF
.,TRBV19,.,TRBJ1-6,TGTGCCAGTAGTATAGGTGGGGATTCACCCCTCCACTTT,CASSIGGDSPLHF
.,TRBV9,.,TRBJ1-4,TGTGCCAGCAGCCCCCGGACCGGGGCCCAACTAAATGAAAAACTGTTTTTT,CASSPRTGAQLNEKLFF
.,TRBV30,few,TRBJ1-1,TGTGCCTGGAGTAAACATACAAAGGGCACTGAAGCTTTCTTT,CAWSKHTKGTEAFF
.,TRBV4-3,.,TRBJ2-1,TGCGCCAGCAGCCAAGAGGCAGGGCATGGAGGATCCTACAATGAGCAGTTCTTC,CASSQEAGHGGSYNEQFF
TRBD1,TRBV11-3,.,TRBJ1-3,TGTGCCAGCAGCTTACCCGGACAGGACGAACTTGGAAACACCATATATTTT,CASSLPGQDELGNTIYF
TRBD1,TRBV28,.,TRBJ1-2,TGTGCCAGTCTTAGGCCGGGACAGCGCTATGGCTACACCTTC,CASLRPGQRYGYTF